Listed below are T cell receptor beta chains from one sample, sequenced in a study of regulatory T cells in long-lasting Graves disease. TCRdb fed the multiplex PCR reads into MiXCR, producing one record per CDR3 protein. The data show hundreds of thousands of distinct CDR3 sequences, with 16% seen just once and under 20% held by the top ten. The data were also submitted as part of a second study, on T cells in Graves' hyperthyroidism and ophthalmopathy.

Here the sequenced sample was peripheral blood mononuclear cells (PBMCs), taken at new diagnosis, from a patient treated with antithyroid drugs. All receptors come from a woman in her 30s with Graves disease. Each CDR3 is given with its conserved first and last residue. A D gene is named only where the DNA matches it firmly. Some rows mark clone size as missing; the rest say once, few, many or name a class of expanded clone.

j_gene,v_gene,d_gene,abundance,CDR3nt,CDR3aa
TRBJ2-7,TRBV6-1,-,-,TGTGCCAGCAGTGAATCCGGGGACCTTTTCGAGCAGTACTTC,CASSESGDLFEQYF
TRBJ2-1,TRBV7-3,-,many,TGTGCCAGCAGCCTAGGAGATAGAATCCTCGGACGTGAGCAGTTCTTC,CASSLGDRILGREQFF
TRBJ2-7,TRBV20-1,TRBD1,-,TGCAGTGCTAGAGAGAGGGGGTGGACAGGGAGTTACGAGCAGTACTTC,CSARERGWTGSYEQYF
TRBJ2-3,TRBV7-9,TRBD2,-,TGTGCCAGCAGCTCTGAGGGAGGGTCGGGCACAGATACGCAGTATTTT,CASSSEGGSGTDTQYF
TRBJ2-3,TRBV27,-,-,TGTGCCAGCTCCGAACCTACAGATACGCAGTATTTT,CASSEPTDTQYF
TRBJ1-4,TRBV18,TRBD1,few,TGTGCCAGCTCACCGTCGACAGGGAGTAATGAAAAACTGTTTTTT,CASSPSTGSNEKLFF
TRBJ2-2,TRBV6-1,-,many,TGTGCCAGCAGTGAAGGGACGGACACCGGGGAGCTGTTTTTT,CASSEGTDTGELFF
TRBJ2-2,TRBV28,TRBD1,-,TGTGCCAGCAGATGGACAGGAAACACCGGGGAGCTGTTTTTT,CASRWTGNTGELFF
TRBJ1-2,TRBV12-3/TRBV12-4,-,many,TGTGCCAGCAAAACATCACAGGGCTCCCTCTCTGGCTACACCTTC,CASKTSQGSLSGYTF
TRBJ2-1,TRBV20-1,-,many,TGCAGTGCCCGGGGAGGAGGAAGGTCCTACAATGAGCAGTTCTTC,CSARGGGRSYNEQFF
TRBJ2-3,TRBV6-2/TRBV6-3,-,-,TGTGCCAGCAGTTACTCTGGTCAGGGCACAGATACGCAGTATTTT,CASSYSGQGTDTQYF
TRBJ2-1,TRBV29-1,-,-,TGCAGCGTTGCCGGGGTAGCTGAGCAGTTCTTC,CSVAGVAEQFF
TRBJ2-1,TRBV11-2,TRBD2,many,TGTGCCAGCAGGGCGGGACTAGCCTTCCACAATGAGCAGTTCTTC,CASRAGLAFHNEQFF
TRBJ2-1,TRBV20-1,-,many,TGCAGTGCTAACCTACTCGCCGAATACAATGAGCAGTTCTTC,CSANLLAEYNEQFF
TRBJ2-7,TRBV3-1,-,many,TGTGCCAGCAGCCAAGGCTCCTACGAGCAGTACTTC,CASSQGSYEQYF
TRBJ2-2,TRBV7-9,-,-,TGCGCCAGCAGCTCGGGTCCTTCAAAGGGCACCGGGGAGCTGTCTTTT,CASSSGPSKGTGELSF
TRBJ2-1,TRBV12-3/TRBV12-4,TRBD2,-,TGTGCCAGCAGCCCGGGGGGGCGGCAGTTCTTC,CASSPGGRQFF
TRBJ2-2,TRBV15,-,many,TGTGCCACCAGTCATTTCGGGACGGACACCGGGGAGCTGTTTTTT,CATSHFGTDTGELFF
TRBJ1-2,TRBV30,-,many,TGTGCCTGGACCCCGGGACGGAGCTATGGCTACACCTTC,CAWTPGRSYGYTF
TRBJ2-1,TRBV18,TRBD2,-,TGTGCCAGCTCACCAGGGCGGGGTCCTAGCGGGAGAGCCTCCTACAATGAGCAGTTCTTC,CASSPGRGPSGRASYNEQFF
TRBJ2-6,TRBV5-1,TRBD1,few,TGCGCCAGCAGCCCGAGTGGGACAGGGGGCCTATCTGGGGCCAACGTCCTGACTTTC,CASSPSGTGGLSGANVLTF
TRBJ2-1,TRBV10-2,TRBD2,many,TGCGCCAGCAGGTCCTCGGGGGGAAACAATGAGCAGTTCTTC,CASRSSGGNNEQFF
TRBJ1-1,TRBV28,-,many,TGTGCCAGCAGTGGAGCTGCGGGGCAGAACACTGAAGCTTTCTTT,CASSGAAGQNTEAFF
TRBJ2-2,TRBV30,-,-,TGTGCCTGGAGTGGCGGACATAAACGATCGAACACCGGGGAGCTGTTTTTT,CAWSGGHKRSNTGELFF
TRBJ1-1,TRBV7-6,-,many,TGTGCCAGCTCTAGGGCAGGGAACACTGAAGCTTTCTTT,CASSRAGNTEAFF